These T cell receptor beta chains were read from a single sample in a study of cytomegalovirus exposure and HLA in healthy donors. The repertoire was sequenced with immunoSEQ multiplex PCR; TCRdb's copy has only in-frame clones and lacks some. The sample totals just over 50,000 clones. The sequencing input was PBMCs. These receptors originate from a woman aged 55-70 years in good health and CMV-seropositive. Each CDR3 is given with its conserved first and last residue. A D gene is named only where the DNA matches it firmly.

TRBJ2-3 TRBV5-1 TRBD1 CASSPGQEGTDTQYF TGCGCCAGCAGCCCGGGACAGGAGGGCACAGATACGCAGTATTTT
TRBJ2-6 TRBV5-6 NA CASSPPGAGANVLTF TGTGCCAGCAGCCCACCAGGGGCTGGGGCCAACGTCCTGACTTTC
TRBJ1-2 TRBV19 NA CASTVTGSRYGYTF TGTGCCAGTACCGTTACAGGGTCTCGCTATGGCTACACCTTC
TRBJ1-2 TRBV6-5 TRBD1 CASSWTGNGGYTF TGTGCCAGCAGCTGGACAGGGAATGGTGGCTACACCTTC
TRBJ1-4 TRBV4-1 TRBD1 CASSRTGGAGNEKLFF TGCGCCAGCAGCCGGACAGGGGGCGCAGGTAATGAAAAACTGTTTTTT
TRBJ2-5 TRBV6-1 TRBD1 CASSDRGTDFQETQYF TGTGCCAGCAGTGATCGAGGGACAGACTTTCAAGAGACCCAGTACTTC
TRBJ1-5 TRBV6-5 NA CASSYSTPGRSQPQHF TGTGCCAGCAGTTACTCGACGCCAGGGCGTAGTCAGCCCCAGCATTTT
TRBJ1-2 TRBV9 NA CASSVSSLFANYGYTF TGTGCCAGCAGCGTCAGTTCCCTCTTTGCTAACTATGGCTACACCTTC
TRBJ2-7 TRBV15 NA CATSQGLEGEQYF TGTGCCACCAGCCAGGGGTTAGAGGGAGAGCAGTACTTC
TRBJ1-5 TRBV5-6 NA CASSLATGRDGAQHF TGTGCCAGCAGCTTGGCCACGGGGCGGGATGGGGCCCAGCATTTT
TRBJ1-1 TRBV7-2 TRBD1 CASSPGEGQGFLTEAFF TGTGCCAGCAGCCCAGGGGAAGGACAGGGGTTCTTGACTGAAGCTTTCTTT
TRBJ2-1 TRBV5-1 NA CASSTHPGNEQFF TGCGCCAGCAGTACCCATCCAGGCAATGAGCAGTTCTTC
TRBJ2-5 TRBV6-5 TRBD2 CARGPSGGTAGTQYF TGTGCCAGGGGCCCTAGCGGGGGGACCGCGGGGACCCAGTACTTC
TRBJ2-1 TRBV13 NA CASSLAGTTSSYNEQFF TGTGCCAGCAGCTTAGCTGGGACAACGAGCTCCTACAATGAGCAGTTCTTC
TRBJ1-5 TRBV11-3 NA CASSLGLNQPQHF TGTGCCAGCAGCTTAGGGCTCAATCAGCCCCAGCATTTT
TRBJ1-1 TRBV5-4 NA CASSFQMNTEAFF TGTGCCAGCAGTTTTCAGATGAACACTGAAGCTTTCTTT
TRBJ1-4 TRBV2 NA CASSVKQLRNEKLFF TGTGCCAGCAGTGTGAAGCAACTAAGGAATGAAAAACTGTTTTTT
TRBJ2-1 TRBV7-8 NA CASSALGSSYNEQFF TGTGCCAGCAGTGCACTAGGTAGCTCCTACAATGAGCAGTTCTTC
TRBJ2-5 TRBV27 TRBD1 CASSPSRTGLRETQYF TGTGCCAGCAGTCCCTCCCGGACAGGGCTTAGAGAGACCCAGTACTTC
TRBJ1-2 TRBV6-5 TRBD1 CASSSYRGRGGYTF TGTGCCAGCAGTTCCTACAGGGGGCGGGGTGGCTACACCTTC
TRBJ2-7 TRBV7-9 TRBD2 CASSLARRGDEQYF TGTGCCAGCAGCTTGGCCCGCCGGGGGGACGAGCAGTACTTC
TRBJ1-5 TRBV6-6 NA CASSWGGLGNQPQHF TGTGCCAGCAGTTGGGGGGGGCTTGGCAATCAGCCCCAGCATTTT
TRBJ2-7 TRBV7-2 TRBD2 CASSPGLAGEQYF TGTGCCAGCAGCCCCGGACTAGCGGGGGAGCAGTACTTC
TRBJ2-7 TRBV13 NA CASSQGQSYEQYF TGTGCCAGCAGCCAGGGGCAATCCTACGAGCAGTACTTC
TRBJ1-2 TRBV5-1 NA CASSLDGLGYTF TGCGCCAGCAGCTTGGACGGGTTAGGCTACACCTTC
TRBJ2-3 TRBV6-1 TRBD1 CASSGGQRWTDTQYF TGTGCCAGCAGTGGGGGACAGCGATGGACAGATACGCAGTATTTT
TRBJ2-3 TRBV5-1 NA CASTAEDTQYF TGCGCCAGCACGGCGGAAGATACGCAGTATTTT
TRBJ2-7 TRBV18 NA CASSPSQGSYEQYF TGTGCCAGCTCACCGAGCCAGGGCTCCTACGAGCAGTACTTC
TRBJ2-1 TRBV27 NA CASSSITVRASGGNEQFF TGTGCCAGCAGTTCAATTACTGTCCGGGCTTCAGGGGGGAATGAGCAGTTCTTC
TRBJ1-1 TRBV6-5 TRBD1 CASRAGTANTEDFF TGTGCCAGCAGAGCCGGGACAGCTAACACTGAAGATTTCTTT
TRBJ1-1 TRBV27 NA CASRPLGGATEAFF TGTGCCAGCAGACCATTGGGGGGGGCAACTGAAGCTTTCTTT
TRBJ2-7 TRBV19 TRBD2 CASSPPGGEQYF TGTGCCAGTAGTCCCCCGGGGGGCGAGCAGTACTTC